Sequencing of this TCR beta chain was carried out in a study of Graves' ophthalmopathy and Graves' hyperthyroidism. This clonotype was detected many times. Researchers took RNA transcripts and amplified TCR beta CDR3 regions from them. Scientists carried out first-round RT-PCR using HTBI primers and then a second-round multiplex PCR. TCRdb itself ran the multiplex PCR reads through MiXCR, one entry per CDR3 protein. The table includes approximately 540,000 distinct CDR3 sequences, under 45% detected once. The CDR3 extends over 16 amino acids. Germline loops: CDR1 SGHTA, CDR2 FQGNSA. V lost 3 bases, J lost 3 bases, and 18 bases lay in between. The authors diagnosed from clinical symptoms, serum thyroxine, TRAb, thyroid ultrasound and orbital computed tomography.

The specimen was peripheral blood or thyroid tissue (not recorded which). This sequence joins TRBV7-2 and TRBJ2-7; the D gene is possibly TRBD1 (6 bases). The TCR originated in an adult man with Graves' hyperthyroidism. The chain's CDR3 is CASSFLRGDKSYEQYF. The CDR3 DNA reads as TGTGCCAGCAGCTTCCTCAGAGGGGACAAGAGCTACGAGCAGTACTTC.